This T cell receptor beta chain was obtained from a study of OX40 agonist ivuxolimab in advanced cancers. General study points: At 0.1 to 3.0 mg/kg and by week 6, clonal expansion occurred in CD4+ and CD8+ blood T cells.

This clone was counted only a few times. Its antigen is still unknown. Trimming shortened V by 0 bases and J by 12 bases, and 15 bases separated the two germline ends. This CDR3 has 15 amino acids. Germline V CDR1 and CDR2: SGHDN, FVKESK. The protocol was immunoSEQ multiplex PCR, while the TCRdb copy is restricted to in-frame clones and leaves out a portion. The sample lists about 67,000 clones; about 84% were seen once. This TCR was recovered from an adult with an advanced solid tumor such as melanoma, head and neck, liver or kidney cancer. The source was CD4+ or CD8+ T cells sorted from blood, collected in a trial of the OX40 agonist ivuxolimab. The chain links TRBV14 to TRBJ1-6, with D possibly matching TRBD1 (6 bases). CDR3 protein: CASSQESAGARPLHF. CDR3 coding DNA: TGTGCCAGCAGCCAAGAATCTGCGGGGGCCAGACCCCTCCACTTT. Full variable domain (outside the CDR3, taken from reference TRBV14 and TRBJ1-6): EAGVTQFPSHSVIEKGQTVTLRCDPISGHDNLYWYRRVMGKEIKFLLHFVKESKQDESGMPNNRFLAERTGGTYSTLKVQPAELEDSGVYFCASSQESAGARPLHFGNGTRLTVT.